This T cell receptor beta chain was identified in a study of blood T cell repertoires in COVID-19. The CDR3 is 19 amino acids. Exposed enrollees encountered a COVID-19 case at some point within 2 weeks before study entry. Sequenced by immunoSEQ multiplex PCR; TCRdb stores in-frame clones only, minus some. The sample yields fewer than 300,000 clones, approximately 80% seen once. This receptor was identified in a man aged 35-49 years who had been exposed to COVID-19. The sequencing sample was made of PBMCs or T cells enriched from blood (not recorded which). The chain combines TRBV21-1 with TRBJ2-2; the table names TRBD2, a call not compared with the DNA. TRBV21-1 is a recognized pseudogene. The CDR3 bases are TGTGCCAGCAGCAAAAGGGTGAGCGGGAGGGCCGTTGGCACCGGGGAGCTGTTTTTT. This sequence encodes CASSKRVSGRAVGTGELFF.